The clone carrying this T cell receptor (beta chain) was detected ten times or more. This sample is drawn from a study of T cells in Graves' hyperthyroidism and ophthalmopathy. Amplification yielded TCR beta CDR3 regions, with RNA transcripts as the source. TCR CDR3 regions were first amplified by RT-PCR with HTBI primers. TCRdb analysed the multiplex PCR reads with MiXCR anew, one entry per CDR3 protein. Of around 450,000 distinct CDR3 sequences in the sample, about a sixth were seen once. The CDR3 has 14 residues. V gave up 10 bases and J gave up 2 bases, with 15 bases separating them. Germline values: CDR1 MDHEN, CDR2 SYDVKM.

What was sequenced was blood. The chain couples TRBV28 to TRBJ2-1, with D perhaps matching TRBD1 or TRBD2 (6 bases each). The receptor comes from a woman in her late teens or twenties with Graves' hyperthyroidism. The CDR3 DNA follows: TGTGCCACAAAGGGGGGAGGAACCTACAATGAGCAGTTCTTC. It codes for CATKGGGTYNEQFF.